This T cell receptor (beta chain) was recovered during a study of cytomegalovirus exposure and HLA in healthy donors. The PCR used 60 Vbeta and 13 Jbeta primers. Method: immunoSEQ multiplex PCR; TCRdb's copy keeps in-frame clones and lacks some. The sample yields some 99,000 clones, about 80% seen once. Germline assignment: CDR1 SNHLY and CDR2 FYNNEI. The CDR3 length is 15 residues. V shed 8 bases and J 6 bases; nucleotides not matched to a gene: 13. Sequenced material: PBMCs. The receptor was isolated from a woman between 50 and 59 years old in good health and CMV-seropositive. The V and J genes are TRBV2 and TRBJ2-3; TRBD2 matches at 8 bases. CDR3 region: CASRSSGALRDTQYF. As DNA, the CDR3 is TGTGCCAGCCGAAGTAGCGGGGCCTTAAGGGATACGCAGTATTTT.